These T cell receptor beta chains were read from a single sample in a study of a mutant IDH1 vaccine in newly diagnosed glioma. Their specific antigens are unknown. The data were produced by immunoSEQ multiplex PCR, yet TCRdb's version contains in-frame clones alone and is incomplete. The sample shows 65,000 or so clones, 85% of them seen only once. Sequencing was performed on PBMCs, taken from a glioma patient whose treatment included an IDH1 peptide vaccine. All receptors come from a young man with glioma. CDR3s include the opening cysteine and the closing phenylalanine or tryptophan. The order of the fields is J gene, CDR3 length, V gene, clone size, D gene, CDR3 protein. The D gene is left open where the match is weak. Clone sizes are given selectively: once, few, many, or a class where the clone is expanded.

>TRBJ2-5|12|TRBV7-8|-|-
CASSLDIETQYF
>TRBJ1-5|12|TRBV30|-|-
CAWSWGPQPQHF
>TRBJ1-3|15|TRBV7-3|-|-
CASSLVLSSGNTIYF
>TRBJ1-4|14|TRBV7-9|-|TRBD1
CASSETGGSEKLFF
>TRBJ2-7|12|TRBV4-1|once|-
CASSHLGYEQYF
>TRBJ2-7|13|TRBV19|-|-
CASSIKGSYEQYF
>TRBJ1-4|17|TRBV14|-|-
CASSQVGPSQPKGKLFF
>TRBJ1-1|11|TRBV20-1|-|-
CSGGLIRGAFF
>TRBJ1-4|15|TRBV5-1|-|-
CASSLDGTANEKLFF
>TRBJ2-3|15|TRBV5-4|once|-
CASNRGGTSTDTQYF
>TRBJ1-2|15|TRBV10-2|-|-
CASLLGSGEPFGYTF
>TRBJ2-3|13|TRBV30|-|-
CAWSPTNTDTQYF
>TRBJ2-5|13|TRBV18|-|-
CASVTGVSETQYF
>TRBJ2-1|16|TRBV29-1|-|TRBD2
CSVEGEDSSGGDEQFF
>TRBJ2-4|16|TRBV21-1|-|-
CASSKEARYDKNIQYF
>TRBJ1-6|18|TRBV5-4|once|-
CASSRRGSQGTYNSPLHF
>TRBJ1-2|17|TRBV19|-|-
CASSKTPGTRVYYGYTF
>TRBJ1-1|15|TRBV9|-|-
CASSVSLGPFTEAFF
>TRBJ1-1|14|TRBV5-1|-|TRBD1
CASSSDRMNTEAFF
>TRBJ2-4|19|TRBV27|-|TRBD2
CASSVFGLAGGRSKNIQYF
>TRBJ2-5|13|TRBV6-5|-|TRBD1
CASRTGGRETQYF
>-|15|TRBV6-1|-|-
CASSDWTVLSYEQYF
>TRBJ2-3|16|TRBV15|-|-
CATSRAGRLMADTQYF
>TRBJ2-2|15|TRBV29-1|-|TRBD2
CSVSPSGGVTGELFF
>TRBJ1-1|20|TRBV19|-|TRBD1
CASRRFGQGAYGDANTEAFF
>TRBJ1-2|14|TRBV4-2|-|-
CASSRGQLNYGYTF